These 29 T cell receptor beta chains share one sample of origin, sequenced in a study of identical twins. In TCRdb, the 5' RACE reads were re-called with MiXCR into one record per CDR3 protein. This table has under 300,000 distinct CDR3 sequences, roughly an eighth appearing once. The same sample was also studied in work on yellow fever vaccine responses in identical twins.

The sequencing sample was made of memory (CD45RO+) T cells sorted from blood. All receptors come from a young woman in good health.

The V gene is TRBV5-5, the J gene TRBJ1-2, with unresolved D. The ends were cut back, 4 bases at V and 6 bases at J, with 16 bases in the middle. CDR1 is SGHKS and CDR2 is YYEKEE in the germline V gene (reference sequence). The CDR3 has 14 amino acids. Here the CDR3 reads CASSRSTGRDGYTF. The CDR3 DNA reads TGTGCCAGCAGCAGATCGACGGGGAGGGATGGCTACACCTTC.

V gene TRBV7-9 combines with J gene TRBJ1-1; D uncertain. V was trimmed by 5 bases and J by 10 bases, leaving 11 bases between them. Per the germline V gene, CDR1 is SEHNR and CDR2 is FQNEAQ (reference sequence). The CDR3 covers 11 residues. Written as DNA, the CDR3 is TGTGCCAGCAGCCGAAGAGAGGGAGCTTTCTTT. It translates to CASSRREGAFF.

This clonotype was recorded a few times. The chain links TRBV20-1 to TRBJ2-5; 12 positions match TRBD2. CDR1 is DFQATT, CDR2 SNEGSKA, per germline (reference sequence). The CDR3 contains 16 residues. V shed 3 bases and J 1 base; nucleotides not matched to a gene: 6. The CDR3 DNA reads TGCAGTGCTAGGGATCCACTAGCGGGGGGCCAAGAGACCCAGTACTTC. Translating it yields CSARDPLAGGQETQYF.

The genes are TRBV7-2 and TRBJ2-5; 11 bases are a match to TRBD2. Trimming removed 5 bases from V and 5 bases from J; junction bases left unmatched: 4. This CDR3 has 14 residues. Germline assignment: CDR1 SGHTA and CDR2 FQGNSA. The CDR3 nucleotides are TGTGCCAGCAGCGGGGGACTAGCGGTCGAGACCCAGTACTTC. It specifies CASSGGLAVETQYF.

The genes are TRBV20-1 and TRBJ2-3; 9 nucleotides agree with TRBD2. The ends lost 4 bases at V and 8 bases at J; junction bases unmatched: 10. This CDR3 has 14 amino acids. CDR1 and CDR2 (germline): DFQATT, SNEGSKA (reference sequence). CDR3 residues: CSAKQRGAHGTQYF. The CDR3 region has the DNA TGCAGTGCTAAACAGCGGGGGGCTCACGGTACGCAGTATTTT.

This clonotype has only a few counts. This chain connects TRBV15 to TRBJ1-1; D gene uncertain. The CDR3 sequence is 14 residues long. V lost 0 bases, J lost 1 base, and 6 bases lay in between. CDR1 is LNHNV and CDR2 is YYDKDF in the germline V gene (reference sequence). The CDR3 reads CATSRDRANTEAFF. CDR3 coding DNA: TGTGCCACCAGCAGAGATCGCGCGAACACTGAAGCTTTCTTT. Supplemented by reference TRBV15 and TRBJ1-1, the full variable domain reads DAMVIQNPRYQVTQFGKPVTLSCSQTLNHNVMYWYQQKSSQAPKLLFHYYDKDFNNEADTPDNFQSRRPNTSFCFLDIRSPGLGDTAMYLCATSRDRANTEAFFGQGTRLTVV.

This clonotype occurred many times. This chain uses TRBV5-1 with TRBJ2-1; 8 nucleotides align to TRBD1. The length of the CDR3 is 15 residues. Per germline, CDR1 SGHRS and CDR2 YFSETQ. Trimming removed 6 bases from V and 5 bases from J; junction bases left unmatched: 10. CDR3 protein: CASTFGDRNDNEQFF. The CDR3 coding sequence is TGCGCCAGCACCTTCGGGGACAGGAACGACAATGAGCAGTTCTTC.

The J gene is TRBJ2-7, the V gene TRBV7-2; 7 nucleotides line up with TRBD1. Per the germline V gene, CDR1 is SGHTA and CDR2 is FQGNSA. Trimming cost V 5 bases and J 3 bases; bases outside gene matches: 10. The CDR3 covers 15 residues. CDR3 nucleotides: TGTGCCAGCAGCGACAAGACAGGGATCTACTACGAGCAGTACTTC. Its protein is CASSDKTGIYYEQYF.

Ten or more counts support this clonotype. The chain has TRBV12-3 or TRBV12-4 and TRBJ1-5; D is unresolved. V was pared by 1 base and J by 6 bases, with 7 bases between. The CDR3 is 13 amino acids. The CDR3 reads CASSLGVTQPQHF. The CDR3 DNA follows: TGTGCCAGCAGTTTAGGGGTTACTCAGCCCCAGCATTTT.

The V gene is TRBV20-1, the J gene TRBJ2-7; a weak D match, TRBD2 (5 bases). Trimming removed 1 base from V and 7 bases from J, with 17 bases in between. The CDR3 contains 14 residues. Germline V gene sequence: CDR1 DFQATT, CDR2 SNEGSKA (reference sequence). The DNA for the CDR3 is TGCAGTGCTAGAGTTCCGGGAACTGCCGGAGAGCAGTACTTC. Protein product: CSARVPGTAGEQYF.

This clonotype was observed at least ten times. V usage is TRBV2 and J usage is TRBJ2-7; D uncertain. Germline values: CDR1 SNHLY, CDR2 FYNNEI. The V gene lost 7 bases and the J gene lost 12 bases, with 16 bases spanning the gap. The CDR3 loop spans 11 amino acids. CDR3 sequence (DNA): TGTGCCAGCAAAGGCTCCACAGTCCCGTACTTC. Encoded protein: CASKGSTVPYF. Supplemented by reference TRBV2 and TRBJ2-7, the full variable domain reads EPEVTQTPSHQVTQMGQEVILRCVPISNHLYFYWYRQILGQKVEFLVSFYNNEISEKSEIFDDQFSVERPDGSNFTLKIRSTKLEDSAMYFCASKGSTVPYFGPGTRLTVT.

This clonotype appeared many times. The V call is TRBV7-2, the J call TRBJ2-1, with 10 bases aligning to TRBD2. Per germline, CDR1 SGHTA and CDR2 FQGNSA. CDR3 length equals 16 residues. The V gene end was trimmed by 0 bases and the J gene end by 9 bases; junction bases not matched to a gene: 8. Here the CDR3 DNA reads TGTGCCAGCAGCTTAGCGAGGAGCGGGGGGGCGTCTGAGCAGTTCTTC. It specifies CASSLARSGGASEQFF.

At least ten counts were recorded for this clonotype. V is TRBV28 and J is TRBJ2-1; D not certain. The CDR3 sequence is 15 residues long. Trimming took 5 bases from V and 6 from J, leaving 17 bases between them. The germline V gene has CDR1 MDHEN and CDR2 SYDVKM. This chain's CDR3 is CASSPTAQGRNEQFF. The DNA of the CDR3 is TGTGCCAGCAGTCCCACGGCACAAGGCCGCAATGAGCAGTTCTTC.

This chain links TRBV6-5 with TRBJ2-5, with 11 bases that match TRBD2. Germline CDR1 MNHEY, CDR2 SVGAGI. With V trimmed by 2 bases and J by 1 base, 9 bases remained unmatched. The CDR3 spans 18 residues. CDR3 coding DNA: TGTGCCAGCAGTTACGCTCTAGCGGGGGGCGCCCCCCAAGAGACCCAGTACTTC. It is translated as CASSYALAGGAPQETQYF.

There are many counts of this clonotype. The chain joins TRBV5-1 to TRBJ1-5; 7 nucleotides agree with TRBD1. J lost 4 bases, V lost 3 bases, and 10 bases had no gene match. CDR1 and CDR2 from the germline V gene are SGHRS and YFSETQ. This CDR3 spans 16 amino acids. Here the CDR3 reads CASSSDPGQTNQPQHF. As DNA, the CDR3 is TGCGCCAGCAGCTCAGATCCGGGACAGACTAATCAGCCCCAGCATTTT.

The chain is built from TRBV5-1 and TRBJ2-3; 8 nucleotides agree with TRBD1. V trimming: 6 bases; J trimming: 1 base; junction bases outside the gene matches: 10. The CDR3 is 16 amino acids. Germline V gene data show CDR1 as SGHRS and CDR2 as YFSETQ. CDR3 in DNA: TGCGCCAGCACCTCGCAAACAGGGGGTCGCACAGATACGCAGTATTTT. Protein sequence: CASTSQTGGRTDTQYF. The complete variable domain, with remaining parts taken from reference TRBV5-1 and TRBJ2-3, reads KAGVTQTPRYLIKTRGQQVTLSCSPISGHRSVSWYQQTPGQGLQFLFEYFSETQRNKGNFPGRFSGRQFSNSRSEMNVSTLELGDSALYLCASTSQTGGRTDTQYFGPGTRLTVL.

In this sample, this clonotype turned up a few times. This chain links TRBV3-1 with TRBJ2-6, with 9 bases identical to TRBD1. Looked up from germline, CDR1 is LGHDT and CDR2 is YNNKEL (reference sequence). The CDR3 length is 18 residues. Losses at the gene ends were 1 base for V and 0 bases for J; bases not matched to a gene: 4. In nucleotides, the CDR3 is TGTGCCAGCAGCCAAGTCCCACAGGGGGCCTCTGGGGCCAACGTCCTGACTTTC. Its translation is CASSQVPQGASGANVLTF. The variable domain in full, completed from reference TRBV3-1 and TRBJ2-6, reads DTAVSQTPKYLVTQMGNDKSIKCEQNLGHDTMYWYKQDSKKFLKIMFSYNNKELIINETVPNRFSPKSPDKAHLNLHINSLELGDSAVYFCASSQVPQGASGANVLTFGAGSRLTVL.

This clonotype occurred a few times. In DNA, the CDR3 is TGTGCCAGCAGCTCGCCCCGGACAGGCTATGGCTACACCTTC. Translation gives CASSSPRTGYGYTF. The rearrangement uses TRBV12-3 or TRBV12-4 and TRBJ1-2; TRBD1 agrees at 7 bases. This CDR3 spans 14 amino acids. The V segment lost 6 bases and the J segment 4 bases; nucleotides outside the gene matches: 8.

This clonotype occurred a few times. The V call is TRBV6-2 or TRBV6-3, the J call TRBJ2-6, with unresolved D. CDR1 is MNHEY and CDR2 is SVGEGT in the germline V gene. Trimming stripped 0 bases from V and 2 bases from J, with 17 bases between. The CDR3 is made up of 19 amino acids. The CDR3 region is CASSYSLWVGEAGANVLTF. The CDR3 DNA follows: TGTGCCAGCAGTTACTCGCTCTGGGTTGGGGAAGCTGGGGCCAACGTCCTGACTTTC.

The chain recombines TRBV18 with TRBJ2-1, with D possibly TRBD2 on 6 matching bases. The CDR3 runs 16 residues. The germline gives CDR1 KGHSH, CDR2 LQKENI. Trimming took 2 bases from V and 5 from J, leaving 16 bases between them. CDR3 sequence: CASSPIPGVGNNEQFF. The CDR3 bases are TGTGCCAGCTCACCAATCCCGGGAGTGGGGAACAATGAGCAGTTCTTC.

This clonotype was picked up a small number of times. The chain employs TRBV7-2 and TRBJ2-3; D is unclear. Between the trimmed V and J ends, which lost 5 bases and 6 bases, there was a span of 9 bases. Germline CDR1 and CDR2: SGHTA and FQGNSA. The CDR3 loop spans 12 amino acids. The CDR3 nucleotides are TGTGCCAGCAGCGCCTGGGCGGATACGCAGTATTTT. Residues: CASSAWADTQYF.

The sample holds a few counts of this clonotype. The gene calls are TRBV7-3 and TRBJ2-6; no definite D call. Per germline, CDR1 SGHTA and CDR2 FQGTGA. Trimming left V 4 bases short and J 0 bases short, with 4 bases between. This CDR3 has 14 amino acids. CDR3 sequence (DNA): TGTGCCAGCAGCTCCAGCTCTGGGGCCAACGTCCTGACTTTC. Translating gives CASSSSSGANVLTF.

This sequence joins TRBV20-1 and TRBJ2-7; perhaps TRBD1 as D (5 bases). This CDR3 comprises 15 residues. CDR1 DFQATT and CDR2 SNEGSKA come from the germline V gene (reference sequence). Trimming stripped 1 base from V and 3 bases from J, with 16 bases between. The CDR3 nucleotides are TGCAGTGCTAGAGTTTGGGGCCAAGGGTTCTACGAGCAGTACTTC. It encodes CSARVWGQGFYEQYF.

CDR3 loop: CASSLGGHGEQFF. In DNA, the CDR3 is TGTGCCAGCAGTTTAGGGGGGCACGGTGAGCAGTTCTTC. This rearrangement joins TRBV12-3 or TRBV12-4 to TRBJ2-1; perhaps TRBD1 as D (6 bases). V was trimmed by 1 base and J by 9 bases, leaving 10 bases between them. The CDR3 has 13 amino acids.

This clonotype was counted many times. The germline gene is not matched at one end of the junction; a read error may be the cause. The chain links TRBV7-7 to TRBJ2-1; weak D call: TRBD2 (5 bases). CDR1 and CDR2 (germline): SSHAT, FNYEAQ (reference sequence). The CDR3 totals 15 residues. The CDR3 here is CASSLRLAQDGEQFF. The CDR3 nucleotides are TGTGCTAGCAGCTTAAGGCTAGCCCAAGATGGTGAGCAGTTCTTC.

The chain has TRBV15 and TRBJ2-3, with 13 bases lining up with TRBD2. The ends lost 3 bases at V and 2 bases at J; junction bases unmatched: 2. The V gene's germline CDR1 is LNHNV and CDR2 YYDKDF (reference sequence). CDR3 length: 16 amino acids. The chain's CDR3 is CATSRGTSGATDTQYF. CDR3 in DNA: TGTGCCACCAGCAGGGGGACTAGCGGGGCCACAGATACGCAGTATTTT.

The V gene is TRBV4-3, the J gene TRBJ2-1, with 7 bases that match TRBD1. The junction had 6 bases not matched to a gene; V was cut back by 0 bases and J by 4 bases. This CDR3 has 16 residues. CDR1 is LGHNA, CDR2 YSLEER, per germline. CDR3 residues: CASSQEGGKRYNEQFF. The CDR3 nucleotides are TGCGCCAGCAGCCAAGAAGGGGGCAAGCGGTACAATGAGCAGTTCTTC.

This clonotype came up a few times. The chain has TRBV29-1 and TRBJ2-1, with D tentatively TRBD2 (6 bases). Per the germline V gene, CDR1 is SQVTM and CDR2 is ANQGSEA. The germline V and J ends were trimmed by 4 bases and 13 bases, with 11 bases remaining between them. The CDR3 covers 10 residues. The CDR3 reads CSVGVGSQFF. The CDR3 DNA sequence: TGCAGCGTTGGGGTCGGGAGTCAGTTCTTC.

The rearrangement links TRBV3-1 to TRBJ1-3; the match to TRBD1 covers 7 bases. CDR3 length: 15 residues. Losses at the gene ends were 3 bases for V and 6 bases for J; bases not matched to a gene: 8. CDR1 is LGHDT, CDR2 YNNKEL, per germline (reference sequence). This CDR3 is CASSQAGTALNTIYF. For the CDR3, the DNA is TGTGCCAGCAGCCAGGCCGGGACAGCCCTAAACACCATATATTTT.